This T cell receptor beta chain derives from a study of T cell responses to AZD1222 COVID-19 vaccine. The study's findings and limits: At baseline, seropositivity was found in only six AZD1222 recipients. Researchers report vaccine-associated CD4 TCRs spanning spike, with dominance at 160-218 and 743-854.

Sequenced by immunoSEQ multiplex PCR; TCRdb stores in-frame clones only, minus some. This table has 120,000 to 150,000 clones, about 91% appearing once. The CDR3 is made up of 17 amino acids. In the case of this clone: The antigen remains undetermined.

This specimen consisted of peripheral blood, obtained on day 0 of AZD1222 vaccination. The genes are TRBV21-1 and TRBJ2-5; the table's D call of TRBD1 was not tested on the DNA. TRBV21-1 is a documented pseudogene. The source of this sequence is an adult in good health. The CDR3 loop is CASIGPTGGRGQETQYF. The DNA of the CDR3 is TGTGCCAGCATCGGACCGACAGGGGGGAGAGGACAAGAGACCCAGTACTTC.